This TCR beta chain comes out of a study of molecular identifiers for immune sequencing clone quantification. General study results and limits: Sharing of a barcode by identical TCR molecules could cause highly expanded clone sizes to be underestimated.

This clonotype was recorded at least ten times. What it binds is unknown. Previously described methods and listed TCR primers were used for bulk TCR libraries. Each CDR3 protein gets one entry after TCRdb re-called the PCR reads with MiXCR. The table has under 650,000 distinct CDR3 sequences, less than 20% seen once. The sequenced sample was naive CD8+ T cells from blood, with Jurkat cell RNA spiked in. Stated subset: FACS-sorted CD8+CD4-CCR7+CD45RA+ naive T cells. This TCR was sampled from a human donor in good health. Some libraries in this study had Jurkat cell RNA spiked in.

CDR3 protein: CATNRRDRGYEQYF. The CDR3 DNA follows: TGTGCCACCAACCGCCGGGACAGGGGTTACGAGCAGTACTTC. V usage is TRBV6-5 and J usage is TRBJ2-7; TRBD1 matches 10 bases. CDR1 is MNHEY and CDR2 is SVGAGI in the germline V gene. The CDR3 has 14 amino acids. Trimming cost V 10 bases and J 4 bases; bases outside gene matches: 10.